A selection of T cell receptor beta chains follows, all from one sample in a study of blood T cell repertoires in COVID-19. Sequenced by immunoSEQ multiplex PCR; TCRdb stores in-frame clones only, minus some. The sample yields 130,000 to 150,000 clones, 70% to 90% seen once. The source material was peripheral blood. The receptors were gathered from a woman between 55 and 75 years old with COVID-19, enrolled during active disease. The CDR3 runs from the conserved cysteine through the conserved F or W. Each record gives: V gene, clone size, CDR3 length, J gene, CDR3 protein. Some rows mark clone size as missing; the rest say once, few, many or name a class of expanded clone.

v_gene: TRBV5-1; abundance: few; len: 15; j_gene: TRBJ1-6; CDR3aa: CASREQTVTNSPLHF
v_gene: TRBV18; abundance: -; len: 15; j_gene: TRBJ1-1; CDR3aa: CASSPGQGLVTEAFF
v_gene: TRBV11-3; abundance: -; len: 15; j_gene: TRBJ1-1; CDR3aa: CASSAQGGTYTEAFF
v_gene: TRBV30; abundance: -; len: 15; j_gene: TRBJ1-5; CDR3aa: CAWSPGQGGYQPQHF
v_gene: TRBV5-4; abundance: -; len: 14; j_gene: TRBJ2-1; CDR3aa: CASSLGTGWNEQFF
v_gene: TRBV5-1; abundance: -; len: 14; j_gene: TRBJ1-1; CDR3aa: CASSEGQGNTEAFF
v_gene: TRBV30; abundance: -; len: 16; j_gene: TRBJ1-1; CDR3aa: CAWSEVRGQGVDEAFF
v_gene: TRBV7-2; abundance: -; len: 16; j_gene: TRBJ1-3; CDR3aa: CASSPGQLLSGNTIYF
v_gene: TRBV11-2; abundance: -; len: 14; j_gene: TRBJ1-2; CDR3aa: CASTARWGEYGYTF
v_gene: TRBV4-1; abundance: -; len: 14; j_gene: TRBJ1-1; CDR3aa: CASSQGNFRAEAFF
v_gene: TRBV10-3; abundance: -; len: 14; j_gene: TRBJ1-5; CDR3aa: CAISEEYSNQPQHF
v_gene: TRBV7-9; abundance: -; len: 17; j_gene: TRBJ2-7; CDR3aa: CASSLGVGDRADYEQYF
v_gene: TRBV7-9; abundance: few; len: 16; j_gene: TRBJ1-5; CDR3aa: CASSGTGGWSNQPQHF
v_gene: TRBV2; abundance: -; len: 16; j_gene: TRBJ2-5; CDR3aa: CASSEIGLAGQETQYF
v_gene: TRBV4-3; abundance: -; len: 14; j_gene: TRBJ2-7; CDR3aa: CASSQDGGTYEQYF
v_gene: TRBV4-1; abundance: -; len: 19; j_gene: TRBJ2-3; CDR3aa: CASSRTGLAGAARTDTQYF
v_gene: TRBV7-3; abundance: -; len: 15; j_gene: TRBJ2-2; CDR3aa: CASSYSGGSTGELFF
v_gene: TRBV11-3; abundance: -; len: 16; j_gene: TRBJ2-1; CDR3aa: CASSLEGGSSYNEQFF
v_gene: TRBV7-3; abundance: -; len: 18; j_gene: TRBJ2-3; CDR3aa: CASSLFDVGQGDTDTQYF
v_gene: TRBV5-6; abundance: -; len: 18; j_gene: TRBJ2-6; CDR3aa: CASSLVTGGDDGANVLTF
v_gene: TRBV5-1; abundance: -; len: 14; j_gene: TRBJ1-1; CDR3aa: CASSGTGGLTEAFF
v_gene: TRBV18; abundance: -; len: 15; j_gene: TRBJ1-4; CDR3aa: CASSPQGEANEKLFF
v_gene: TRBV5-8; abundance: few; len: 14; j_gene: TRBJ1-2; CDR3aa: CASSLGQGANGYTF
v_gene: TRBV11-3; abundance: -; len: 14; j_gene: TRBJ1-1; CDR3aa: CASSRDRVGAEAFF
v_gene: TRBV24-1; abundance: -; len: 18; j_gene: TRBJ2-3; CDR3aa: CATSETPGLAGGLDTQYF
v_gene: TRBV9; abundance: -; len: 16; j_gene: TRBJ1-1; CDR3aa: CASSVVGTGGNTEAFF
v_gene: TRBV7-2; abundance: -; len: 16; j_gene: TRBJ1-5; CDR3aa: CASSQMGDNSNQPQHF
v_gene: TRBV18; abundance: -; len: 15; j_gene: TRBJ2-1; CDR3aa: CASSQNQQGYNEQFF
v_gene: TRBV14; abundance: once; len: 17; j_gene: TRBJ1-4; CDR3aa: CASSLTWRTATNEKLFF
v_gene: TRBV12-3/TRBV12-4; abundance: -; len: 13; j_gene: TRBJ1-3; CDR3aa: CASSLAAGNTIYF
v_gene: TRBV7-2; abundance: -; len: 16; j_gene: TRBJ1-4; CDR3aa: CASSLDRESTNEKLFF
v_gene: TRBV3-1/TRBV3-2; abundance: -; len: 16; j_gene: TRBJ2-3; CDR3aa: CASSLSSGGVTDTQYF
v_gene: TRBV9; abundance: -; len: 15; j_gene: TRBJ1-4; CDR3aa: CASSVGSRLNEKLFF
v_gene: TRBV9; abundance: -; len: 14; j_gene: TRBJ1-2; CDR3aa: CASSADDRVYGYTF
v_gene: TRBV2; abundance: -; len: 13; j_gene: TRBJ1-3; CDR3aa: CASMTRSGNTIYF
v_gene: TRBV2; abundance: -; len: 14; j_gene: TRBJ1-5; CDR3aa: CASSQDKSNQPQHF
v_gene: TRBV9; abundance: -; len: 16; j_gene: TRBJ2-2; CDR3aa: CASSLTGTGNTGELFF
v_gene: TRBV7-6; abundance: -; len: 14; j_gene: TRBJ1-2; CDR3aa: CASSFVQGDYGYTF
v_gene: TRBV7-8; abundance: -; len: 13; j_gene: TRBJ1-4; CDR3aa: CASRATFNEKLFF
v_gene: TRBV19; abundance: -; len: 14; j_gene: TRBJ2-1; CDR3aa: CASSKDRGDNEQFF
v_gene: TRBV14; abundance: -; len: 15; j_gene: TRBJ1-1; CDR3aa: CASSHHRDRVTEAFF
v_gene: TRBV2; abundance: -; len: 20; j_gene: TRBJ2-5; CDR3aa: CASSGPWTGTSSRGRETQYF
v_gene: TRBV9; abundance: -; len: 16; j_gene: TRBJ2-1; CDR3aa: CASSAPTGGQYNEQFF
v_gene: TRBV2; abundance: -; len: 15; j_gene: TRBJ2-1; CDR3aa: CASSPDSSSYNEQFF
v_gene: TRBV6-5; abundance: -; len: 14; j_gene: TRBJ1-1; CDR3aa: CASSYGQANTEAFF
v_gene: TRBV19; abundance: once; len: 19; j_gene: TRBJ1-5; CDR3aa: CASSTSRTGGNFRNQPQHF
v_gene: TRBV5-1; abundance: -; len: 15; j_gene: TRBJ1-2; CDR3aa: CASSPPRTGTYGYTF
v_gene: TRBV3-1/TRBV3-2; abundance: few; len: 13; j_gene: TRBJ1-6; CDR3aa: CASRGLWNSPLHF
v_gene: TRBV4-1; abundance: -; len: 16; j_gene: TRBJ2-1; CDR3aa: CASSQDQTDSNNEQFF
v_gene: TRBV12-3/TRBV12-4; abundance: -; len: 13; j_gene: TRBJ1-3; CDR3aa: CASSFGQGNTIYF
v_gene: TRBV28; abundance: -; len: 15; j_gene: TRBJ2-5; CDR3aa: CASSWGTSGQETQYF
v_gene: TRBV30; abundance: -; len: 14; j_gene: TRBJ2-5; CDR3aa: CAWSVLSAQGTQYF
v_gene: TRBV29-1; abundance: -; len: 15; j_gene: TRBJ2-5; CDR3aa: CSVERLAQKGETQYF